This T cell receptor (beta chain) stems from a study of cytomegalovirus exposure and HLA in healthy donors. Broader study findings: Analyses of presence/absence relied on an assumption of roughly uniform sequencing depth across donors. Specific recognition of CMV antigens was confirmed in vitro for a few chains (all CMV-associated). A prior analysis recorded that most TCR beta V segments were productive about 90% or about 30% of the time.

About this clone: The antigen remains undetermined.

Germline CDR1 SGDLS, CDR2 YYNGEE. The V end was cut by 4 bases, the J end by 0 bases, with 17 bases between. The CDR3 is made up of 17 amino acids. PCR amplification relied on 60 Vbeta primers (plus 13 Jbeta primers). Generated by immunoSEQ multiplex PCR, the TCRdb table keeps only in-frame clones and is missing some. The sample contains about 140,000 clones, around 85% of which appear only once. This clonotype was sampled from a woman aged 45-60 years in good health and CMV-seropositive. The sample comprised PBMCs. V gene TRBV9 combines with J gene TRBJ2-4; no clear D. For the CDR3, the DNA is TGTGCCAGCAGCCCCGAGGATGTGGGTCTAGCCAAAAACATTCAGTACTTC. Amino acid sequence: CASSPEDVGLAKNIQYF.